The entry below gives a single TCR beta chain sequence along with its context. Its antigen remains unidentified. This record comes from a study of T cell responses to AZD1222 COVID-19 vaccine. As for the study in general: Pooling was applied to second doses at about 4 or about 12 weeks.

V lost 8 bases to trimming and J lost 2 bases, with 8 bases between them. The CDR3 runs to 12 residues. CDR1 and CDR2 from the germline V gene are MDHEN and SYDVKM. Study conclusions and caveats: Clonal diversity may have been underestimated in mostly white British donors. Among those given AZD1222, only five or six were seropositive at baseline. Of spike-specific TCRs, nearly half reportedly target regions left unmutated in variants.

Some clones are missing from TCRdb's copy, which holds only in-frame ones; the method was immunoSEQ multiplex PCR. This repertoire shows 75,000 to 100,000 clones, 85% to 90% found once; its top ten account for 20% to 30%. The receptor was isolated from an adult in good health. The V call is TRBV28, the J call TRBJ2-3; D unclear. Sequences were derived from peripheral blood, sampled on day 0 of AZD1222 vaccination. In DNA, the CDR3 is TGTGCCAGCGGCCTGACCACAGATACGCAGTATTTT. Protein sequence: CASGLTTDTQYF.